These 28 T cell receptor beta chains came from one sample sequenced in a study of T cells after yellow fever vaccination. TCRdb re-called the 5' RACE reads through MiXCR, storing one row per CDR3 protein. This sample has about 60,000 distinct CDR3 sequences, with more than 5.5% found just once. The sample here was CD8+ T cells sorted from PBMCs, taken on the day of the first yellow fever vaccination. The receptor set was obtained from a man younger than 35 who received the YFV17D yellow fever vaccine.

This clonotype was seen ten or more times. V and J are TRBV3-1 and TRBJ2-6; D might be TRBD2 (5 bases). Germline assignment: CDR1 LGHDT and CDR2 YNNKEL (reference sequence). The CDR3 is 17 residues long. V was cut by 4 bases and J by 6 bases, with 19 bases left in between. The CDR3, as DNA: TGTGCCAGCAGCCGAAAGGCAGCGGTTTTTGAGGCCAACGTCCTGACTTTC. Translating gives CASSRKAAVFEANVLTF.

This clonotype was observed a handful of times. This chain uses TRBV4-3 with TRBJ1-3; D uncertain. Germline values: CDR1 LGHNA, CDR2 YSLEER. The CDR3 consists of 15 residues. Trimming took 6 bases from V and 2 from J, leaving 14 bases between them. The CDR3 is CASSPGWGAGNTIYF. The CDR3 coding sequence is TGCGCCAGCAGTCCTGGCTGGGGTGCTGGAAACACCATATATTTT.

This clonotype showed up many times. The chain employs TRBV7-2 and TRBJ1-6, with TRBD1 identical over 7 bases. CDR3 length equals 16 residues. Germline CDR1 and CDR2: SGHTA and FQGNSA. Losses at the gene ends were 5 bases for V and 7 bases for J; bases not matched to a gene: 11. DNA of the CDR3: TGTGCCAGCAGCATCCGGACAGGCAGGCTCAATTCACCCCTCCACTTT. Residues: CASSIRTGRLNSPLHF.

V and J are TRBV6-4 and TRBJ2-3; a weak D match, TRBD2 (5 bases). Trimming removed 3 bases from V and 2 bases from J, with 12 bases in between. Germline CDR1 and CDR2: MRHNA and SNTAGT. The CDR3 length is 15 residues. The CDR3 spells CASSDTGMATDTQYF. CDR3 DNA: TGTGCCAGCAGTGATACGGGGATGGCCACAGATACGCAGTATTTT.

This clonotype was recorded at least ten times. J is TRBJ2-1 and V is TRBV4-3, with a possible D match to TRBD1 (6 bases). Per germline, CDR1 LGHNA and CDR2 YSLEER. V was pared by 1 base and J by 4 bases, with 11 bases between. The CDR3 loop spans 15 amino acids. The CDR3 nucleotides read TGCGCCAGCAGCCAAGGGACAGCCCGTTACAATGAGCAGTTCTTC. The encoded protein is CASSQGTARYNEQFF.

This clonotype was counted a few times. The rearrangement uses TRBV6-2 or TRBV6-3 and TRBJ2-7; 8 bases fit TRBD2. V was pared by 0 bases and J by 4 bases, with 8 bases of the junction left unmatched. CDR1 is MNHEY and CDR2 is SVGEGT in the germline V gene. CDR3 length: 16 residues. The CDR3 is CASSYSRSGGAYEQYF. For the CDR3, the DNA is TGTGCCAGCAGTTACTCGCGCAGCGGGGGAGCTTACGAGCAGTACTTC.

In its sample, this clonotype is medium-sized. The gene calls are TRBV7-8 and TRBJ1-6, with unresolved D. Germline V gene sequence: CDR1 SGHVS, CDR2 FQNEAQ. The CDR3 extends over 18 amino acids. Between the trimmed V and J ends, which lost 5 bases and 0 bases, there was a span of 17 bases. CDR3 in amino acids: CASSNPITESSYNSPLHF. In nucleotides, the CDR3 is TGTGCCAGCAGCAATCCCATTACCGAGAGCTCCTATAATTCACCCCTCCACTTT.

At least ten counts were recorded for this clonotype. The gene calls are TRBV5-1 and TRBJ2-1; D uncertain. The V end lost 4 bases, the J end lost 0 bases, and 8 bases lay between the germline ends. CDR3 length: 14 amino acids. Germline CDR1 reads SGHRS; CDR2 reads YFSETQ. The chain's CDR3 is CASSPRSSYNEQFF. The DNA for the CDR3 is TGCGCCAGCAGCCCAAGGAGCTCCTACAATGAGCAGTTCTTC.

The chain joins TRBV11-2 to TRBJ2-3; D remains ambiguous. This CDR3 contains 11 residues. Trimming pared 5 bases from V and 6 bases from J, leaving 6 bases between. Germline V gene lookup returns CDR1 SGHAT and CDR2 FQNNGV. The CDR3 sequence is CASSPRDTQYF. CDR3 bases: TGTGCCAGCAGCCCCAGGGATACGCAGTATTTT.

The rearrangement joins TRBV7-2 to TRBJ2-3; 11 nucleotides align to TRBD2. The CDR3 loop spans 15 amino acids. V shed 5 bases and J 5 bases; nucleotides not matched to a gene: 6. Germline-derived CDR1 and CDR2 are SGHTA and FQGNSA. CDR3 coding DNA: TGTGCCAGCAGCATTAGCGGGGGGGCGATAGATACGCAGTATTTT. The encoded protein is CASSISGGAIDTQYF.

To note about this clonotype: The CDR3 does not close with the conserved phenylalanine or tryptophan, likely indicating a read error. The DNA for the CDR3 is TGTGCCAGCAGTTCAGCACCTCAGGGATACGAGCAGTACTAC. Amino acid sequence: CASSSAPQGYEQYY. This chain uses TRBV27 with TRBJ2-7; D possibly corresponds to TRBD1 (5 bases). There are 14 residues in the CDR3. Trimming cost V 4 bases and J 4 bases, with 14 bases left between them. Germline V gene sequence: CDR1 MNHEY, CDR2 SMNVEV (reference sequence).

The gene calls are TRBV4-1 and TRBJ2-5; D gene uncertain. This CDR3 has 15 amino acids. Between the trimmed V and J ends, which lost 0 bases and 1 base, there was a span of 9 bases. Germline V CDR1 and CDR2: MGHRA, YSYEKL. The CDR3 region has the DNA TGCGCCAGCAGCCAAGATTTGGATGGCCAAGAGACCCAGTACTTC. Amino acids: CASSQDLDGQETQYF.

This chain joins TRBV7-9 and TRBJ2-7; 7 bases fit TRBD1. V shed 4 bases, J shed 4 bases, and the junction held 4 bases outside the gene matches. CDR1 is SEHNR, CDR2 FQNEAQ, per germline (reference sequence). The CDR3 runs 13 residues. In DNA, the CDR3 is TGTGCCAGCAGCTCAGACAGGGAGTACGAGCAGTACTTC. The encoded protein is CASSSDREYEQYF.

The chain uses TRBV9 and TRBJ2-3, with 8 positions matching TRBD2. The CDR3 has 16 residues. Trimming cost V 3 bases and J 2 bases; bases outside gene matches: 8. In germline, CDR1 is SGDLS, CDR2 YYNGEE. The CDR3 is CASSALTSGLTDTQYF. The CDR3, as DNA: TGTGCCAGCAGCGCCTTAACTAGCGGACTCACAGATACGCAGTATTTT.

This clonotype was found many times. The chain employs TRBV12-3 or TRBV12-4 and TRBJ1-5; D possibly corresponds to TRBD1 (5 bases). This CDR3 region has 15 residues. The V end lost 2 bases, the J end lost 5 bases, and 13 bases lay between the germline ends. The CDR3 DNA reads as TGTGCCAGCAGTTTATCGGGGGTAGCGGATCAGCCCCAGCATTTT. Amino acid sequence: CASSLSGVADQPQHF.

This clonotype was counted a few times. The V call is TRBV27, the J call TRBJ2-7; D might be TRBD1 (5 bases). The CDR3 is 13 amino acids. Per germline, CDR1 MNHEY and CDR2 SMNVEV (reference sequence). The V and J ends lost 3 bases and 3 bases respectively, with 9 bases between them. For the CDR3, the DNA is TGTGCCAGCAGTTTTACAGGTGGCTACGAGCAGTACTTC. It is translated as CASSFTGGYEQYF.

This clonotype was recorded a few times. The genes are TRBV12-3 or TRBV12-4 and TRBJ2-2; the D gene is possibly TRBD1 (5 bases). V lost 7 bases and J lost 6, with 9 bases in between. The CDR3 loop spans 12 amino acids. The DNA of the CDR3 is TGTGCCAGCAACCAGGGTTCCGGGGAGCTGTTTTTT. It yields the protein CASNQGSGELFF.

A few counts support this clonotype. The J gene is TRBJ2-1, the V gene TRBV6-2 or TRBV6-3; possible D gene TRBD2, 5 bases. V lost 6 bases to trimming and J lost 7 bases, with 10 bases between them. This CDR3 comprises 12 residues. Germline V gene lookup returns CDR1 MNHEY and CDR2 SVGEGT. The CDR3 DNA sequence: TGTGCCAGCAGACCCCCGGGGAATGAGCAGTTCTTC. Residues: CASRPPGNEQFF.

In this sample, this clonotype turned up many times. V gene TRBV4-1 combines with J gene TRBJ1-3; D is ambiguous. V shed 1 base and J shed 0 bases, with 10 bases lying between them. Germline lookup yields CDR1 MGHRA and CDR2 YSYEKL. This CDR3 is built from 16 residues. CDR3 DNA sequence: TGCGCCAGCAGCCAAGCAGTTCTCAGCTCTGGAAACACCATATATTTT. This translates into CASSQAVLSSGNTIYF.

This clonotype came up many times. The rearrangement uses TRBV4-1 and TRBJ1-2; D is perhaps TRBD1 (5 bases). This CDR3 has 15 residues. Per germline, CDR1 MGHRA and CDR2 YSYEKL. V was pared by 4 bases and J by 6 bases, with 18 bases between. In DNA form, the CDR3 reads TGCGCCAGCAGCCCGCTCGGCCAGGGACTTCATGGCTACACCTTC. It codes for CASSPLGQGLHGYTF.

The chain combines TRBV28 with TRBJ1-4; a weak D match, TRBD1 (5 bases). V dropped 4 bases and J dropped 5 bases, with 14 bases sitting between them. Germline V gives CDR1 MDHEN, CDR2 SYDVKM. This CDR3 has 15 residues. The CDR3, as DNA: TGTGCCAGCAGTTCAAAGGGACGGAGCAATGAAAAACTGTTTTTT. Its protein product is CASSSKGRSNEKLFF. The full variable domain, with the rest looked up from reference TRBV28 and TRBJ1-4, is DVKVTQSSRYLVKRTGEKVFLECVQDMDHENMFWYRQDPGLGLRLIYFSYDVKMKEKGDIPEGYSVSREKKERFSLILESASTNQTSMYLCASSSKGRSNEKLFFGSGTQLSVL.

The chain is built from TRBV6-2 or TRBV6-3 and TRBJ2-5; TRBD2 aligns across 12 bases. The CDR3 has 17 residues. Germline trimming cut 7 bases from V and 1 base from J; bases unmatched to any gene: 10. Germline CDR1 and CDR2: MNHEY and SVGEGT. The CDR3 DNA follows: TGTGCCAGCAACCTACGGACTAGCGGGGTCTTCCAAGAGACCCAGTACTTC. The encoded protein is CASNLRTSGVFQETQYF.

Details on this clonotype: With a much larger clone just one base away, this may be a read error. V usage is TRBV7-2 and J usage is TRBJ2-1, with 9 bases aligning to TRBD2. The CDR3 extends over 16 amino acids. From germline, CDR1 is SGHTA and CDR2 FQGNSA. V lost 5 bases, J lost 6 bases, and 11 bases stayed unmatched. The DNA of the CDR3 is TGTGCCAGCAGCCCGATGCGGGGGGGCCTTGGCAATGAGCAGTTCTTC. Its translation is CASSPMRGGLGNEQFF.

The table lists this clonotype with many counts. V is TRBV9 and J is TRBJ2-5; D is ambiguous. There are 14 residues in the CDR3. Per germline, CDR1 SGDLS and CDR2 YYNGEE. V was trimmed by 0 bases and J by 2 bases, leaving 8 bases between them. The CDR3 DNA is TGTGCCAGCAGCGTAGCTAACAGTCAAGAGACCCAGTACTTC. The encoded protein is CASSVANSQETQYF.

The chain couples TRBV19 to TRBJ2-4; 9 bases align to TRBD2. V gave up 5 bases and J gave up 1 base; unmatched junction bases: 12. CDR3 length: 18 amino acids. Germline-derived CDR1 and CDR2 are LNHDA and SQIVND (reference sequence). The chain's CDR3 is CASSELGLAIGAKNIQYF. Here the CDR3 DNA reads TGTGCCAGTAGTGAGCTTGGACTAGCGATTGGTGCCAAAAACATTCAGTACTTC.

J is TRBJ1-1 and V is TRBV10-3, with D hard to call. CDR1 and CDR2 (germline): ENHRY, SYGVKD. CDR3 length equals 14 residues. V was cut by 9 bases and J by 4 bases, with 18 bases left in between. CDR3 nucleotides: TGTGCCATGAAACCGGACTCCCTAGGCACTGAAGCTTTCTTT. Translating gives CAMKPDSLGTEAFF.

The rearrangement links TRBV15 to TRBJ2-5, with D possibly matching TRBD2 (5 bases). The CDR3 runs to 14 residues. Germline V gene sequence: CDR1 LNHNV, CDR2 YYDKDF (reference sequence). V lost 4 bases and J lost 7, with 16 bases in between. In nucleotides, the CDR3 is TGTGCCACCAGCAAAATATCCGCCGAGGGGACCCAGTACTTC. Protein product: CATSKISAEGTQYF. The complete variable domain, with remaining parts taken from reference TRBV15 and TRBJ2-5, reads DAMVIQNPRYQVTQFGKPVTLSCSQTLNHNVMYWYQQKSSQAPKLLFHYYDKDFNNEADTPDNFQSRRPNTSFCFLDIRSPGLGDTAMYLCATSKISAEGTQYFGPGTRLLVL.

The gene calls are TRBV7-9 and TRBJ1-1; a possible D gene is TRBD1 (5 bases). CDR3 size: 16 residues. Germline V gives CDR1 SEHNR, CDR2 FQNEAQ (reference sequence). V was shortened by 6 bases and J by 6 bases, with 23 bases between the two germline ends. The CDR3, as DNA: TGTGCCAGCAGACGCGGGGGGGGACTTACGGGTTCTGAAGCTTTCTTT. Translating it yields CASRRGGGLTGSEAFF.